The 25 T cell receptor beta chains below all came from one sample that was sequenced in a study of control samples from healthy donors and cancer patients. Measured with immunoSEQ multiplex PCR; TCRdb has only the in-frame clones, and not every one. The table lists over 100,000 clones, 80% to 95% of them singletons, with roughly 2.7% in the top ten. Sequenced: blood. The receptors were gathered from a man between 40 and 49 years old in good health.

This clone occurred a few times. The J gene is TRBJ1-6, the V gene TRBV7-9; 7 nucleotides align to TRBD1. V lost 5 bases and J lost 6; bases outside the gene matches: 7. Germline V gene data show CDR1 as SEHNR and CDR2 as FQNEAQ (reference sequence). The CDR3 is 15 residues long. The CDR3 sequence is CASSLDRVLNSPLHF. CDR3 bases: TGTGCCAGCAGCCTTGACAGGGTCCTTAATTCACCCCTCCACTTT.

A single count supports this clone. The gene calls are TRBV6-6 and TRBJ1-1; the D is unclear. V lost 7 bases and J 6 bases, leaving 12 bases between the germline ends. Germline V CDR1 and CDR2: MNHNY, SVGAGI (reference sequence). The CDR3 spans 12 residues. The chain's CDR3 is CASTMGLAEAFF. DNA for the CDR3: TGTGCCAGCACCATGGGGTTGGCTGAAGCTTTCTTT.

To note about this clone: Other nucleotide sequences from this sample produce the same CDR3. J is TRBJ1-1 and V is TRBV9, with 7 bases fitting TRBD1. The CDR3 contains 13 residues. Trimming at V came to 0 bases and at J to 4 bases, leaving 0 bases not matched to a gene. Germline V gene lookup returns CDR1 SGDLS and CDR2 YYNGEE. This chain's CDR3 is CASSVDRGTEAFF. CDR3 coding DNA: TGTGCCAGCAGCGTAGACAGGGGCACTGAAGCTTTCTTT.

The chain has TRBV5-1 and TRBJ2-3; 10 nucleotides agree with TRBD2. CDR1 is SGHRS, CDR2 YFSETQ, per germline. Trimming removed 8 bases from V and 2 bases from J; junction bases left unmatched: 11. This CDR3 contains 16 residues. The CDR3 region has the DNA TGCGCCAGTAGCGGAATAGCGGGGGGACCCACAGATACGCAGTATTTT. It is translated as CASSGIAGGPTDTQYF.

The V call is TRBV5-4, the J call TRBJ1-1, with no clear D. With 2 bases removed from V and 5 bases from J, the gap between germline ends came to 10 bases. From germline, CDR1 is SGHNT and CDR2 YYREEE (reference sequence). This CDR3 has 13 amino acids. The CDR3 protein is CASSFYLGTEAFF. CDR3 nucleotide sequence: TGTGCCAGCAGCTTTTACCTTGGGACTGAAGCTTTCTTT.

The rearrangement uses TRBV5-8 and TRBJ2-3; D unresolved. From germline, CDR1 is SGHTS and CDR2 YDEGEE. CDR3 size: 13 residues. The ends were cut back, 4 bases at V and 6 bases at J, with 12 bases in the middle. DNA for the CDR3: TGTGCCAGCAGCCCACGAAGGTGGGATACGCAGTATTTT. Translation: CASSPRRWDTQYF.

The V gene is TRBV12-3 or TRBV12-4, the J gene TRBJ2-4; tentatively, D is TRBD1 (5 bases). V lost 6 bases to trimming and J lost 4 bases, with 10 bases between them. The CDR3 contains 13 residues. DNA for the CDR3: TGTGCCAGCAGCCCGACAGTTAAAAACATTCAGTACTTC. Its protein is CASSPTVKNIQYF.

This chain links TRBV9 with TRBJ2-7; 10 bases map to TRBD2. Per the germline V gene, CDR1 is SGDLS and CDR2 is YYNGEE. The CDR3 has 13 residues. The junction had 4 bases not matched to a gene; V was cut back by 3 bases and J by 7 bases. In nucleotides, the CDR3 is TGTGCCAGCAGCGAATTTAGCGGGGGGGAGCAGTACTTC. Translated, it gives CASSEFSGGEQYF.

The gene calls are TRBV24-1 and TRBJ1-1; weak D call: TRBD1 (5 bases). V lost 0 bases to trimming and J lost 4 bases, with 11 bases between them. The CDR3 runs 15 residues. Germline V gene lookup returns CDR1 KGHDR and CDR2 SFDVKD. This CDR3 is CATSDLEQVGTEAFF. Here the CDR3 DNA reads TGTGCCACCAGTGATTTGGAACAGGTTGGCACTGAAGCTTTCTTT.

The chain links TRBV2 to TRBJ2-2, with D perhaps matching TRBD2 (5 bases). Germline V lookup: CDR1 SNHLY, CDR2 FYNNEI. CDR3 length equals 14 residues. The ends were cut back, 8 bases at V and 4 bases at J, with 14 bases in the middle. The CDR3 sequence is CASSPQRGTGELFF. CDR3 coding DNA: TGTGCCAGCTCCCCGCAACGGGGCACCGGGGAGCTGTTTTTT.

The chain employs TRBV7-2 and TRBJ2-5; TRBD2 aligns across 7 bases. The CDR3 covers 15 residues. The V gene end was trimmed by 7 bases and the J gene end by 4 bases; junction bases not matched to a gene: 12. Germline V CDR1 and CDR2: SGHTA, FQGNSA. CDR3 sequence reads: CASMDYQGGAETQYF. The DNA for the CDR3 is TGTGCCAGCATGGATTACCAGGGAGGGGCAGAGACCCAGTACTTC.

The chain's CDR3 is CASSQGGGAHGSPLHF. The CDR3, as DNA: TGTGCCAGCAGCCAAGGGGGAGGGGCGCACGGTTCACCCCTCCACTTT. This rearrangement joins TRBV3-1 (or the pseudogene TRBV3-2) to TRBJ1-6; TRBD1 might be the D (5 bases). The CDR3 is 16 residues long. V dropped 1 base and J dropped 9 bases, with 16 bases sitting between them. Germline V lookup: CDR1 LGHDT, CDR2 YNNKEL (reference sequence).

With respect to this clone: A junction boundary mismatches the germline segment, possibly from a read error. The genes are TRBV27 and TRBJ2-7; 8 positions match TRBD1. The CDR3 sequence is 15 residues long. The germline CDR1 and CDR2 sequences are MNHEY and SMNVEV (reference sequence). CDR3 region: CASSLMTGVSSEQYF. CDR3 in DNA: TGTGCCAGCAGTTTAATGACAGGGGTATCCTCCGAGCAGTACTTC.

The rearrangement joins TRBV5-1 to TRBJ2-2, with 9 bases that match TRBD2. Per the germline V gene, CDR1 is SGHRS and CDR2 is YFSETQ. The CDR3 covers 18 residues. After removal of 0 bases from V and 0 bases from J, the junction contained 6 bases not matched to a gene. CDR3 bases: TGCGCCAGCAGCTTGGCCTTAGCGGGGGCCGCGAACACCGGGGAGCTGTTTTTT. Translated, it gives CASSLALAGAANTGELFF.

This sequence joins TRBV11-2 and TRBJ2-3; D not resolved. The CDR3 length is 14 residues. Germline V gene data show CDR1 as SGHAT and CDR2 as FQNNGV. V lost 4 bases and J lost 6, with 14 bases in between. CDR3 in amino acids: CASSSGWARDTQYF. The CDR3 DNA sequence: TGTGCCAGCAGCTCGGGCTGGGCTAGGGATACGCAGTATTTT.

The chain combines TRBV2 with TRBJ1-1, with D possibly matching TRBD1 (5 bases). V gave up 6 bases and J gave up 8 bases, with 10 bases separating them. This CDR3 is built from 11 residues. Germline V lookup: CDR1 SNHLY, CDR2 FYNNEI. The CDR3 nucleotides are TGTGCCAGCAGGGGGGACCTCGAAGCTTTCTTT. Protein: CASRGDLEAFF.

The chain couples TRBV7-2 to TRBJ1-2; tentatively, D is TRBD1 (6 bases). Trimming left V 3 bases short and J 4 bases short, with 15 bases between. The germline CDR1 and CDR2 sequences are SGHTA and FQGNSA. This CDR3 contains 15 residues. As DNA, the CDR3 is TGTGCCAGCAGCTTGAACTCTCGGGACATCTATGGCTACACCTTC. It translates to CASSLNSRDIYGYTF.

The genes are TRBV7-3 and TRBJ2-2; tentatively, D is TRBD1 (6 bases). Germline values: CDR1 SGHTA, CDR2 FQGTGA. The CDR3 has 15 amino acids. V lost 2 bases and J lost 6, with 13 bases in between. CDR3 residues: CASSLGTGSAGELFF. In DNA, the CDR3 is TGTGCCAGCAGCTTAGGTACAGGGTCGGCCGGGGAGCTGTTTTTT.

This clone has a single count. Here the CDR3 DNA reads TGTGCCAGCAGTTTAATGGGGCGTCGGGAGCTGTTTTTT. Encoded protein: CASSLMGRRELFF. V gene TRBV12-3 or TRBV12-4 combines with J gene TRBJ2-2; D possibly corresponds to TRBD1 (5 bases). V was clipped by 2 bases and J by 9 bases, with 10 bases between them. The CDR3 runs to 13 residues.

J is TRBJ2-2 and V is TRBV7-9; no firm D call. V gave up 5 bases and J gave up 4 bases, with 8 bases separating them. There are 13 residues in the CDR3. CDR1 is SEHNR, CDR2 FQNEAQ, per germline (reference sequence). CDR3 loop: CASSASITGELFF. CDR3 nucleotide sequence: TGTGCCAGCAGCGCGAGTATCACCGGGGAGCTGTTTTTT.

This clone was detected only a few times. The chain employs TRBV5-6 and TRBJ2-7; 8 bases are shared with TRBD1. The CDR3 has 14 residues. Germline V gene data show CDR1 as SGHDT and CDR2 as YYEEEE. V gave up 4 bases and J gave up 7 bases; unmatched junction bases: 10. This CDR3 is CASSQGTGGTEQYF. In nucleotides, the CDR3 is TGTGCCAGCAGCCAAGGGACAGGAGGGACGGAGCAGTACTTC.

This chain connects TRBV19 to TRBJ1-4; D might be TRBD1 (6 bases). The CDR3 spans 17 residues. Between the trimmed V and J ends, which lost 3 bases and 0 bases, there was a span of 14 bases. Germline V lookup: CDR1 LNHDA, CDR2 SQIVND (reference sequence). The CDR3: CASSINRDPATNEKLFF. In nucleotides, the CDR3 is TGTGCCAGTAGTATCAACAGGGACCCCGCAACTAATGAAAAACTGTTTTTT.

The rearrangement uses TRBV10-3 and TRBJ1-1, with a weak D call TRBD1 (6 bases). The V and J ends lost 4 bases and 1 base respectively, with 10 bases between them. Germline V gene sequence: CDR1 ENHRY, CDR2 SYGVKD. This CDR3 contains 14 residues. The CDR3 DNA sequence: TGTGCCATCAGTGTAGGGGGACCGAACACTGAAGCTTTCTTT. Encoded protein: CAISVGGPNTEAFF.

As concerns this clone: Other DNA sequences in this sample translate to the same CDR3. J is TRBJ2-3 and V is TRBV15; D gene unclear. This CDR3 has 13 residues. V was shortened by 0 bases and J by 4 bases, with 5 bases between the two germline ends. From germline, CDR1 is LNHNV and CDR2 YYDKDF (reference sequence). CDR3 sequence reads: CATSRDYADTQYF. DNA of the CDR3: TGTGCCACCAGCAGAGATTACGCAGATACGCAGTATTTT.

This clone appeared a single time. The chain employs TRBV29-1 and TRBJ2-5; D could derive from TRBD1 or TRBD2 (5 bases each). V dropped 6 bases and J dropped 5 bases, with 16 bases sitting between them. Germline V lookup: CDR1 SQVTM, CDR2 ANQGSEA. This CDR3 region has 13 residues. CDR3 nucleotide sequence: TGCAGCGTAGAAATGCAGGGACGGGAGACCCAGTACTTC. This codes for CSVEMQGRETQYF. The complete variable domain, with remaining parts taken from reference TRBV29-1 and TRBJ2-5, reads SAVISQKPSRDICQRGTSLTIQCQVDSQVTMMFWYRQQPGQSLTLIATANQGSEATYESGFVIDKFPISRPNLTFSTLTVSNMSPEDSSIYLCSVEMQGRETQYFGPGTRLLVL.